Here is one T cell receptor (beta chain) with its context. Its antigen is not known. These data belong to a study of vaccination effects on CD4 cells after COVID-19. Study details: The authors sampled three convalescent patients early and late after vaccination. Following the second dose by a median of 72 days, the post-vaccine samples were obtained.

Before sequencing, viral peptide pools were used by the ViraFEST assay to expand antigen-specific CD4+ T cells. CD4+ T cells were isolated after nine to ten days of culture. Infection with SARS-CoV-2 occurred in the person between March and December 2020, and PCR confirmed it. Two-dose vaccination with either BNT162b2 or mRNA-1273 was given to the participants. Wells each received 2.2 million or so PBMC, cultured with roughly 9.4 IU/ml IL-2 and approximately 10 ug/ml peptides. The CDR3 has 13 residues. The trim removed 7 bases at V and 5 bases at J, leaving 8 bases unmatched. Germline values: CDR1 SNHLY, CDR2 FYNNEI. Study findings and constraints: Clones from infection and from vaccination both contracted markedly late after vaccination.

Profiling relied on immunoSEQ multiplex PCR, and the TCRdb table lists in-frame clones only, not all of them. In the table there are 15,000 or so clones, over 60% of which are singletons. The clonotype comes from a human donor who had a prior SARS-CoV-2 infection. The source material was CD4+ T cells from PBMCs cultured with SARS-CoV-2 spike peptides, sampled after COVID-19 vaccination. The chain employs TRBV2 and TRBJ2-7; 7 bases fit TRBD1. DNA for the CDR3: TGTGCCAGCACCCCAGGGCAGGGGGACGAGCAGTACTTC. It encodes CASTPGQGDEQYF.